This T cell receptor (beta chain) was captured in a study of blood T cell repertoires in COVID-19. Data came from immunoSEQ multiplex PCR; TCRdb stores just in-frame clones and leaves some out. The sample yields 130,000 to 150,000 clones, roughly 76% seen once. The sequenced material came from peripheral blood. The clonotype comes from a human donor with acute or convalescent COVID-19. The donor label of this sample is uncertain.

The CDR3 spells CASSPTGAGTADYGYTF. For the CDR3, the DNA is TGTGCCAGCAGTCCCACTGGGGCCGGGACAGCCGACTATGGCTACACCTTC. The chain carries TRBV6-6 and TRBJ1-2; TRBD1 matches at 7 bases. The CDR3 is made up of 17 amino acids. J was trimmed by 3 bases and V by 5 bases; bases with no gene match: 15. CDR1 and CDR2 from the germline V gene are MNHNY and SVGAGI (reference sequence).